A selection of T cell receptor beta chains follows, all from one sample in a study of CD8 T cells in ankylosing spondylitis. From the 5' RACE reads, TCRdb called clonotypes with MiXCR, one entry per CDR3 protein. The sample includes about 250,000 distinct CDR3 sequences, around 32% of them seen just once. The specimen was blood, either unsorted or a sorted T cell fraction (not recorded which). The receptor source for this set is a male donor with ankylosing spondylitis or in good health (not recorded which). CDR3s include the opening cysteine and the closing phenylalanine or tryptophan. Each record gives: D gene, clone size, J gene, V gene, CDR3 protein, CDR3 DNA. A D gene is named only where the DNA matches it firmly. Part of the rows lack a size; the others show once, few, many or a class for expanded clones.

TRBD2 few TRBJ2-1 TRBV6-1 CASSRRLADEQFF TGTGCCAGCAGTCGACGACTAGCCGATGAGCAGTTCTTC
- - TRBJ2-1 TRBV7-2 CASSLDLIDNEQFF TGTGCCAGCAGCTTGGACTTGATCGACAATGAGCAGTTCTTC
TRBD1 - TRBJ1-5 TRBV6-1 CASSADRDPLYNQPQHF TGTGCCAGCAGTGCCGACAGGGACCCCCTGTATAATCAGCCCCAGCATTTT
TRBD1 - TRBJ2-7 TRBV12-3/TRBV12-4 CASSFTGQGNYYEQYF TGTGCCAGCAGTTTTACCGGACAGGGGAATTACTACGAGCAGTACTTC
- - TRBJ2-7 TRBV5-5 CASSLGQYYEQYF TGTGCCAGCAGCTTGGGTCAGTACTACGAGCAGTACTTC
- - TRBJ2-1 TRBV20-1 CSANRGASSYNEQFF TGCAGTGCAAACCGGGGGGCGAGCTCCTACAATGAGCAGTTCTTC
- few TRBJ2-7 TRBV15 CATSSDRSSYEQYF TGTGCCACCAGCAGCGACAGGTCCTCCTACGAGCAGTACTTC
TRBD2 few TRBJ2-1 TRBV29-1 CSGEGTSGGWSYNEQFF TGCAGCGGGGAGGGGACTAGCGGGGGGTGGTCCTACAATGAGCAGTTCTTC
- few TRBJ2-5 TRBV11-2 CASSLAPGLQGETQYF TGTGCCAGCAGCTTAGCTCCGGGACTCCAGGGGGAGACCCAGTACTTC
- few TRBJ2-2 TRBV11-2 CASSLDGPLVPGELFF TGTGCCAGCAGCTTAGATGGGCCGCTGGTCCCCGGGGAGCTGTTTTTT
TRBD2 - TRBJ2-1 TRBV5-4 CASSHLREGLNNEQFF TGTGCCAGCAGCCACCTACGGGAGGGGTTGAACAATGAGCAGTTCTTC
TRBD1 - TRBJ2-1 TRBV5-1 CASSPEGGQVSYNEQFF TGCGCCAGCAGCCCCGAAGGCGGACAGGTTTCCTACAATGAGCAGTTCTTC
TRBD2 - TRBJ2-5 TRBV7-9 CASSQGLEETQYF TGTGCCAGCAGCCAGGGACTAGAAGAGACCCAGTACTTC
- few TRBJ2-7 TRBV6-2/TRBV6-3 CASSPASEQYF TGTGCCAGCAGTCCAGCCTCCGAGCAGTACTTC
- - TRBJ2-7 TRBV5-1 CASSWGSGVPSYEQYF TGCGCCAGCAGCTGGGGGTCCGGAGTTCCCTCCTACGAGCAGTACTTC
TRBD2 few TRBJ2-1 TRBV5-1 CASSSSGTSSYNEQFF TGCGCCAGCAGCTCCTCGGGGACTAGCTCCTACAATGAGCAGTTCTTC
TRBD2 - TRBJ2-5 TRBV20-1 CSASSLAGASRETQYF TGCAGTGCTAGTTCGCTAGCGGGGGCCTCCAGGGAGACCCAGTACTTC
- - TRBJ1-3 TRBV20-1 CSAIQGSGNTIYF TGCAGTGCTATACAGGGCTCTGGAAACACCATATATTTT
TRBD1 - TRBJ2-3 TRBV18 CASTLTGSDTQYF TGTGCCAGCACCCTGACAGGGTCGGATACGCAGTATTTT
- - TRBJ2-1 TRBV15 CATREGGPYNEQFF TGTGCCACCAGGGAGGGGGGGCCCTACAATGAGCAGTTCTTC
- - TRBJ1-5 TRBV29-1 CSVWDGYSNQPQHF TGCAGCGTCTGGGACGGTTATAGCAATCAGCCCCAGCATTTT
- - TRBJ1-1 TRBV29-1 CSVAGWSTEAFF TGCAGCGTTGCAGGGTGGTCCACTGAAGCTTTCTTT
- - TRBJ2-5 TRBV20-1 CSARDSSPAQETQYF TGCAGTGCTAGAGATTCGTCGCCAGCTCAAGAGACCCAGTACTTC
- many TRBJ1-2 TRBV30 CAWIWGYTNYGYTF TGTGCCTGGATCTGGGGCTATACTAACTATGGCTACACCTTC
- - TRBJ2-3 TRBV6-1 CASRLRGPGSTDTQYF TGTGCCAGCAGACTTAGGGGCCCAGGGAGCACAGATACGCAGTATTTT
- - TRBJ1-1 TRBV20-1 CSAREDFGTEAFF TGCAGTGCTAGAGAGGATTTTGGGACTGAAGCTTTCTTT
TRBD1 few TRBJ2-7 TRBV5-5 CASSWGTGGAYEQYF TGTGCCAGCAGCTGGGGGACAGGGGGGGCCTACGAGCAGTACTTC
TRBD1 - TRBJ2-5 TRBV12-3/TRBV12-4 CASRRQGRVETQYF TGTGCCAGCAGGCGACAGGGTAGGGTCGAGACCCAGTACTTC
- - TRBJ2-5 TRBV20-1 CSAPGRYQETQYF TGCAGTGCGCCGGGGCGGTACCAAGAGACCCAGTACTTC
TRBD1 - TRBJ2-1 TRBV10-3 CAIRDRAGNEQFF TGTGCCATCAGGGACAGGGCGGGCAATGAGCAGTTCTTC
- - TRBJ2-1 TRBV4-2 CASSGVGNEQFF TGTGCCAGCAGCGGGGTTGGAAATGAGCAGTTCTTC
- - TRBJ1-4 TRBV27 CASSLAQGSNEKLFF TGTGCCAGCAGTTTGGCTCAGGGCTCTAATGAAAAACTGTTTTTT
TRBD2 - TRBJ2-2 TRBV20-1 CSAVAGGQAGELFF TGCAGTGCCGTAGCGGGGGGGCAGGCCGGGGAGCTGTTTTTT
- few TRBJ1-2 TRBV29-1 CSVEYVGAETYGYTF TGCAGCGTTGAGTACGTGGGGGCGGAAACTTATGGCTACACCTTC
- - TRBJ2-3 TRBV15 CATSRDHRIVTGATDTQYF TGTGCCACCAGCAGAGATCATCGGATCGTAACTGGGGCCACAGATACGCAGTATTTT
- many TRBJ2-2 TRBV29-1 CSVERFGTGELFF TGCAGCGTTGAAAGGTTCGGAACCGGGGAGCTGTTTTTT
TRBD2 - TRBJ2-3 TRBV20-1 CSAQTSGGTDTQYF TGCAGTGCTCAGACTAGCGGGGGGACAGATACGCAGTATTTT
- - TRBJ1-2 TRBV7-9 CASSLAMNGYTF TGTGCCAGCAGCTTAGCGATGAATGGCTACACCTTC
- - TRBJ1-5 TRBV20-1 CSARDSRGVHQPQHF TGCAGTGCTAGAGATTCGCGGGGGGTGCACCAGCCCCAGCATTTT
- few TRBJ2-3 TRBV7-2 CASSLVFPDTQYF TGTGCCAGCAGCTTAGTTTTCCCAGATACGCAGTATTTT
- few TRBJ2-5 TRBV11-2 CASSDLNEVVTQYF TGTGCCAGCAGCGATTTGAACGAGGTGGTGACCCAGTACTTC
TRBD1 - TRBJ1-2 TRBV12-3/TRBV12-4 CASIDNRGRDGYTF TGTGCCAGCATAGATAACAGGGGGCGTGATGGCTACACCTTC
TRBD1 - TRBJ1-5 TRBV24-1 CATSDPGQPNQPQHF TGTGCCACCAGTGATCCGGGACAGCCCAATCAGCCCCAGCATTTT
- - TRBJ2-1 TRBV5-1 CASSSQGPYNEQFF TGCGCCAGCAGCTCCCAAGGACCCTACAATGAGCAGTTCTTC
TRBD1 - TRBJ1-5 TRBV20-1 CSAEIEQGSYQPQHF TGCAGTGCAGAGATTGAACAGGGGTCTTATCAGCCCCAGCATTTT
TRBD2 - TRBJ2-3 TRBV5-5 CASSDGGGPSTDTQYF TGTGCCAGCAGCGACGGCGGGGGTCCTAGCACAGATACGCAGTATTTT
- - TRBJ2-1 TRBV5-1 CASGLGRARVNEQFF TGCGCCAGCGGCTTGGGTAGGGCAAGGGTCAATGAGCAGTTCTTC
TRBD2 many TRBJ2-1 TRBV20-1 CSASRTSGGHNEQFF TGCAGTGCTTCGCGGACTAGCGGGGGGCACAATGAGCAGTTCTTC
TRBD2 - TRBJ2-5 TRBV20-1 CSAPRSGGVETQYF TGCAGTGCTCCCAGGAGCGGGGGCGTGGAGACCCAGTACTTC
- - TRBJ1-2 TRBV10-3 CAISDSSRVSGYTF TGTGCCATCAGTGACTCGTCCAGGGTATCTGGCTACACCTTC
- once TRBJ2-2 TRBV30 CAWSTPGWTGELFF TGTGCCTGGAGCACCCCGGGGTGGACCGGGGAGCTGTTTTTT
- - TRBJ2-3 TRBV12-3/TRBV12-4 CASSLKRGTDTQYF TGTGCCAGCAGTTTGAAACGAGGCACAGATACGCAGTATTTT
- few TRBJ2-6 TRBV20-1 CSASPTPSGANVLTF TGCAGTGCTAGTCCCACACCCTCTGGGGCCAACGTCCTGACTTTC
TRBD1 - TRBJ2-2 TRBV12-3/TRBV12-4 CASSFGQGETGELFF TGTGCCAGCAGTTTTGGACAGGGGGAGACCGGGGAGCTGTTTTTT
- few TRBJ1-4 TRBV7-6 CASSLFRAENEKLFF TGTGCCAGCAGCTTATTTCGGGCCGAGAATGAAAAACTGTTTTTT